This TCR beta chain came from a study of cytomegalovirus exposure and HLA in healthy donors. Study-level results: In an earlier analysis, most TCR beta V segments were productive about 90% or about 30% of the time. In a later analysis, TCR beta V- and J-gene trimming was associated with a missense DCLRE1C variant.

A multiplex PCR was run with 60 Vbeta primers and 13 Jbeta primers. Only in-frame clones appear in the TCRdb table, and some are missing; sequencing was by immunoSEQ multiplex PCR. The table lists over 150,000 clones, 75% to 80% of them singletons. About this clone itself: Its antigen is as yet unknown.

The germline CDR1 and CDR2 sequences are SGHNT and YYREEE (reference sequence). V lost 1 base, J lost 3 bases, and 14 bases lay in between. The CDR3 loop spans 16 amino acids. This receptor was identified in a middle-aged woman in good health and CMV-seropositive. The specimen was PBMCs. This chain uses TRBV5-4 with TRBJ2-1, with D perhaps TRBD2 (6 bases). The CDR3 loop reads CASSLFVTSSYNEQFF. The CDR3 DNA sequence: TGTGCCAGCAGCTTGTTCGTAACTAGCAGCTACAATGAGCAGTTCTTC.